This T cell receptor beta chain was retrieved from a study of blood T cells in healthy people across ages. Combining a sample-barcoded 5' primer with a J-beta primer mix, a second PCR ran for roughly 7 to 12 cycles. MiXCR, run by TCRdb on the 5' RACE reads, gives a single entry per CDR3 protein. Counted here are 700,000 to 900,000 distinct CDR3 sequences, around half occurring once; the ten biggest clones make up around 40%. V lost 7 bases, J lost 4 bases, and 13 bases lay in between. Germline CDR1 and CDR2: MNHNS and SASEGT. The CDR3 sequence is 13 residues long. PBMCs, at least 7 million per sample, were isolated.

The chain employs TRBV6-1 and TRBJ1-1; D may be TRBD1 (6 bases). The sequence was collected from a man older than 75 in good health. Source material: blood. The CDR3 loop reads CASMPGAFTEAFF. The CDR3 DNA reads TGTGCCAGCATGCCAGGGGCGTTCACTGAAGCTTTCTTT.